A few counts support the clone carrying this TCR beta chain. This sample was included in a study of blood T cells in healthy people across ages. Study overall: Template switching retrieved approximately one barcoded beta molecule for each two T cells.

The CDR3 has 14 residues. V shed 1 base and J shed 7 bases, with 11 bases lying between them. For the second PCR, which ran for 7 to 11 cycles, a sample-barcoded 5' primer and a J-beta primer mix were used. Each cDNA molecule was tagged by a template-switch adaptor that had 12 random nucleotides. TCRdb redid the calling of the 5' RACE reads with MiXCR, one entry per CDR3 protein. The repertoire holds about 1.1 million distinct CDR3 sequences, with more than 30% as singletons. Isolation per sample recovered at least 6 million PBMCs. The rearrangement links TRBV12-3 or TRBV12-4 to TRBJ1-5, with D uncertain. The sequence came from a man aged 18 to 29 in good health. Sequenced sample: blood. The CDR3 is CASSLGLGRQPQHF. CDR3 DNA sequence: TGTGCCAGCAGTTTAGGTTTAGGAAGGCAGCCCCAGCATTTT.